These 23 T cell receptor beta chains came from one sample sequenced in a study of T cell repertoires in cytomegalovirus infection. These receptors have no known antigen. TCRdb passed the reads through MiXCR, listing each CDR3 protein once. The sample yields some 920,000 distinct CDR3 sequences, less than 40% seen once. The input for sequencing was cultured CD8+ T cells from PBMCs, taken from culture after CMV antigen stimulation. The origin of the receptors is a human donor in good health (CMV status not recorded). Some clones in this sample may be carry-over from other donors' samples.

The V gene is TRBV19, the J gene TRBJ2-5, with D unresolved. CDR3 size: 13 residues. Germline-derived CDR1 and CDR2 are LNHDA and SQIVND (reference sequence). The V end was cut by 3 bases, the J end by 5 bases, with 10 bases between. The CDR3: CASSINLWETQYF. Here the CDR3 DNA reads TGTGCCAGTAGTATCAATCTGTGGGAGACCCAGTACTTC.

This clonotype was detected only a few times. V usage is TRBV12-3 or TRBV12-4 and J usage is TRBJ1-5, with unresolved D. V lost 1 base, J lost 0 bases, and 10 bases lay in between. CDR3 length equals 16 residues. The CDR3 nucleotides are TGTGCCAGCAGTTTAGGCGGGCCGGGTAGCAATCAGCCCCAGCATTTT. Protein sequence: CASSLGGPGSNQPQHF.

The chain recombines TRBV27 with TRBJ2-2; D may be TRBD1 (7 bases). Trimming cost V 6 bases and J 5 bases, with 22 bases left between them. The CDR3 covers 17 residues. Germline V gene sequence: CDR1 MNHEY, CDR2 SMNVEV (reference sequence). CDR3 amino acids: CASSSREKGARTGELFF. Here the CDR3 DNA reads TGTGCCAGCAGCTCTCGGGAGAAGGGGGCGCGGACCGGGGAGCTGTTTTTT.

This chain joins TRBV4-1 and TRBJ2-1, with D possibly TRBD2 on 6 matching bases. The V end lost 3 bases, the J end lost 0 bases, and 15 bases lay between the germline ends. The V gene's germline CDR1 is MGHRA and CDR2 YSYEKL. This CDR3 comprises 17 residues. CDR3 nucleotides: TGCGCCAGCAGCCATGTCCCGGGACTTTACTCCTACAATGAGCAGTTCTTC. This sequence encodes CASSHVPGLYSYNEQFF.

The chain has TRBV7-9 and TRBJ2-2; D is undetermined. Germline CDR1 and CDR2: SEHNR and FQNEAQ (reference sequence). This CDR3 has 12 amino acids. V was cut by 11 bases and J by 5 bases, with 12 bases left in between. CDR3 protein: CAPRFGTGELFF. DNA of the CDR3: TGTGCCCCTCGATTCGGGACCGGGGAGCTGTTTTTT. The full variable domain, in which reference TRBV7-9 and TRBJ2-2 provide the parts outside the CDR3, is DTGVSQNPRHKITKRGQNVTFRCDPISEHNRLYWYRQTLGQGPEFLTYFQNEAQLEKSRLLSDRFSAERPKGSFSTLEIQRTEQGDSAMYLCAPRFGTGELFFGEGSRLTVL.

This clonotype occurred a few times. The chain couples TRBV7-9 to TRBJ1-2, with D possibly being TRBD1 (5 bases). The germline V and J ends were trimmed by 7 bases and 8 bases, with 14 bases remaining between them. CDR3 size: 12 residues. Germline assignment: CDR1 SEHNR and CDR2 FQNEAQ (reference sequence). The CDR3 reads CASTSRVEGYTF. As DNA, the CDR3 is TGTGCCAGCACCTCCAGGGTCGAAGGCTACACCTTC.

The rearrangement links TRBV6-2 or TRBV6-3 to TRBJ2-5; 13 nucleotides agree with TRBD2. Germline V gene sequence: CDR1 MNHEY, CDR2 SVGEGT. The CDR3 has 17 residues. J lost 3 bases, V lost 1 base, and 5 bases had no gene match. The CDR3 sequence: CASSYLRGLAGEETQYF. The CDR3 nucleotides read TGTGCCAGCAGTTACTTGCGAGGACTAGCGGGGGAAGAGACCCAGTACTTC.

CDR3 DNA: TGTGCCATTGGGCAGACGGATGGCTACACCTTC. Protein product: CAIGQTDGYTF. The chain is built from TRBV7-9 and TRBJ1-2, with no clear D. CDR1 is SEHNR and CDR2 is FQNEAQ in the germline V gene (reference sequence). Trimming left V 10 bases short and J 6 bases short, with 12 bases between. The CDR3 length is 11 residues.

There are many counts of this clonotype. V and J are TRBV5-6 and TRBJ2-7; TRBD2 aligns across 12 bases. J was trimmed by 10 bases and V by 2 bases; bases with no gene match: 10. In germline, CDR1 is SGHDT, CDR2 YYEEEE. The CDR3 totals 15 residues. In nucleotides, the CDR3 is TGTGCCAGCAGCTTAGACTCTAGCGGGGGGGCGAGACAGTACGTC. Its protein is CASSLDSSGGARQYV.

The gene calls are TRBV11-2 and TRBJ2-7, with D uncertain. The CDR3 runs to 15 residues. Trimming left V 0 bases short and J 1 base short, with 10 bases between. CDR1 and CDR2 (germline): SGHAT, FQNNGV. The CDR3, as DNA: TGTGCCAGCAGCTTAGAAGGGTCCTGGTCCTACGAGCAGTACGTC. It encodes CASSLEGSWSYEQYV.

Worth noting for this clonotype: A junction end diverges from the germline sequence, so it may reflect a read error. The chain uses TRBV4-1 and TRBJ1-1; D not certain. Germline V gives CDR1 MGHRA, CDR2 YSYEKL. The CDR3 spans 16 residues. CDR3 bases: TGCACCAGCAGCCAAGATAGGATGGCGGTGAACACTGAAGCTTTCTTT. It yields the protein CTSSQDRMAVNTEAFF.

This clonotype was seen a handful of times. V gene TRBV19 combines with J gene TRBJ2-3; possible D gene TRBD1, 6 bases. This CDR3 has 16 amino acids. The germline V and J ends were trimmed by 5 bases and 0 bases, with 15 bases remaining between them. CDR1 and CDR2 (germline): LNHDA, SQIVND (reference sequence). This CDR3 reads CASSEREGESTDTQYF. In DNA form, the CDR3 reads TGTGCCAGTAGTGAGAGAGAGGGGGAGAGCACAGATACGCAGTATTTT. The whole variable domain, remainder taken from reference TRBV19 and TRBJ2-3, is DGGITQSPKYLFRKEGQNVTLSCEQNLNHDAMYWYRQDPGQGLRLIYYSQIVNDFQKGDIAEGYSVSREKKESFPLTVTSAQKNPTAFYLCASSEREGESTDTQYFGPGTRLTVL.

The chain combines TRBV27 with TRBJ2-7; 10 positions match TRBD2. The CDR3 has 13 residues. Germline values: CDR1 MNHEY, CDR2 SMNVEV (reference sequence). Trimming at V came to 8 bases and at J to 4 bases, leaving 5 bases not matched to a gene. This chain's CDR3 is CASSWTSGYEQYF. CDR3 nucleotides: TGTGCCAGCTCCTGGACTAGCGGATACGAGCAGTACTTC.

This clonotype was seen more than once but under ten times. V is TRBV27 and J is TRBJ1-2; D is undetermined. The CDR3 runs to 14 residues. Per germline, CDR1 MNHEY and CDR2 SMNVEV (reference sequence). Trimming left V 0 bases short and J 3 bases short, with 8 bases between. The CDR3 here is CASSLSTADYGYTF. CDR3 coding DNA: TGTGCCAGCAGTTTATCAACAGCGGACTATGGCTACACCTTC.

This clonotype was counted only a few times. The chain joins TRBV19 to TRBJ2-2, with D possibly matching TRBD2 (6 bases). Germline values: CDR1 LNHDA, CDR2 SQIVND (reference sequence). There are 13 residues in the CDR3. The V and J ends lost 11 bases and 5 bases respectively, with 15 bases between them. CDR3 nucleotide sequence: TGTGCCGGAGGGACTCCAGGGACCGGGGAGCTGTTTTTT. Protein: CAGGTPGTGELFF. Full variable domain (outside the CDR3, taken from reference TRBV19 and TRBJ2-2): DGGITQSPKYLFRKEGQNVTLSCEQNLNHDAMYWYRQDPGQGLRLIYYSQIVNDFQKGDIAEGYSVSREKKESFPLTVTSAQKNPTAFYLCAGGTPGTGELFFGEGSRLTVL.

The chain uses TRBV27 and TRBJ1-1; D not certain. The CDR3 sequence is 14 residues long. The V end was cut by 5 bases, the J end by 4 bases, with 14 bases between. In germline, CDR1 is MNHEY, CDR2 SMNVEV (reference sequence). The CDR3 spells CASSPLGGSTEAFF. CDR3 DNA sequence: TGTGCCAGCAGTCCCCTTGGAGGGTCCACTGAAGCTTTCTTT.

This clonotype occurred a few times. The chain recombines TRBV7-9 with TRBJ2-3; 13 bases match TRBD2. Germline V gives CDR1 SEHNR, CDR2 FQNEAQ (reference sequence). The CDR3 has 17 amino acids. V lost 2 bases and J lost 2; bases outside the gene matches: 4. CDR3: CASSLKLAGGLTDTQYF. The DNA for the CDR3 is TGTGCCAGCAGCTTAAAACTAGCGGGGGGGCTCACAGATACGCAGTATTTT.

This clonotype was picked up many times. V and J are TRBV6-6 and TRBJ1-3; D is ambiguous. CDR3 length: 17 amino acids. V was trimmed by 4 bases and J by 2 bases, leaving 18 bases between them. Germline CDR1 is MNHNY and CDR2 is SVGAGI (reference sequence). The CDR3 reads CASSSRGGKKPGNTIYF. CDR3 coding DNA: TGTGCCAGCAGTTCCCGCGGAGGAAAGAAGCCTGGAAACACCATATATTTT.

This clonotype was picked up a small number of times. CDR3 amino acids: CASSEGIEAFF. CDR3 sequence (DNA): TGTGCCAGCAGCGAGGGGATTGAAGCTTTCTTT. This chain uses TRBV7-9 with TRBJ1-1, with TRBD1 as a possible D gene (5 bases). V lost 5 bases and J 7 bases, leaving 8 bases between the germline ends. In germline, CDR1 is SEHNR, CDR2 FQNEAQ (reference sequence). This CDR3 comprises 11 residues.

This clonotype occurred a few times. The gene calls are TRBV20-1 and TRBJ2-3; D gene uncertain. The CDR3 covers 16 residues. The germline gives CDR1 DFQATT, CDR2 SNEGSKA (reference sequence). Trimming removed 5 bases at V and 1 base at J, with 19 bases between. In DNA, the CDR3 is TGCAGTGCTGGACCTATTGCCTCTCGTGGCACAGATACGCAGTATTTT. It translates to CSAGPIASRGTDTQYF.

The CDR3 is CASSAPQKGFNEQFF. The CDR3 nucleotides read TGTGCCAGCAGTGCCCCCCAGAAGGGTTTTAATGAGCAGTTCTTC. V and J are TRBV27 and TRBJ2-1; D is unclear. Trimming shortened V by 5 bases and J by 7 bases, and 18 bases separated the two germline ends. CDR1 is MNHEY, CDR2 SMNVEV, per germline (reference sequence). The CDR3 runs to 15 residues.

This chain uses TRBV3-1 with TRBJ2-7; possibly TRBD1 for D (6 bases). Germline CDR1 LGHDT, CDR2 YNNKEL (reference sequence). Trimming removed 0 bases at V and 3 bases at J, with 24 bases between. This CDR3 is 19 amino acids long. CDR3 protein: CASSQDAQGLRLIFYEQYV. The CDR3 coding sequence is TGTGCCAGCAGCCAAGATGCACAGGGCCTTCGTTTAATCTTCTACGAGCAGTACGTC.

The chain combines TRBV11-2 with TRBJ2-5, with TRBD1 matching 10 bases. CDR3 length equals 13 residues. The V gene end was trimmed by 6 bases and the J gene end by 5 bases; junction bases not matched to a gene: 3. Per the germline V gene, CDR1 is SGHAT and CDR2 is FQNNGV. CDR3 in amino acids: CASSGDRGETQYF. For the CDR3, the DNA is TGTGCCAGCAGTGGGGACAGGGGTGAGACCCAGTACTTC.